The 32 T cell receptor beta chains below were found in one sample sequenced in a study of Graves' ophthalmopathy and Graves' hyperthyroidism. The authors amplified TCR beta CDR3 regions from RNA transcripts. First-round RT-PCR employed HTBI primers, with a second-round multiplex PCR after it. TCRdb re-called the multiplex PCR reads through MiXCR, storing one row per CDR3 protein. In the table there are fewer than 600,000 distinct CDR3 sequences, roughly 14% of which are singletons. The sample consisted of blood. These receptors came from a woman in her twenties or thirties with Graves' ophthalmopathy.

This clonotype was detected many times. The CDR3 DNA sequence: TGTGCCAGCAGCTTCTCGGGTCAAGAGACCCAGTACTTC. It codes for CASSFSGQETQYF. J is TRBJ2-5 and V is TRBV7-8; no reliable D call. The germline V gene encodes CDR1 SGHVS and CDR2 FQNEAQ. The CDR3 is 13 residues long. Trimming left V 3 bases short and J 2 bases short, with 7 bases between.

Ten or more counts support this clonotype. The germline gene is not matched at one end of the junction; a read error may be the cause. J is TRBJ2-7 and V is TRBV11-2; D possibly corresponds to TRBD1 (6 bases). The CDR3 spans 16 residues. Germline CDR1 and CDR2: SGHAT and FQNNGV. Here the CDR3 reads CTSSPTATGMSYEQYF. The CDR3 bases are TGTACCAGCAGCCCGACGGCCACAGGGATGTCCTACGAGCAGTACTTC. Together with reference TRBV11-2 and TRBJ2-7, the CDR3 gives the full variable domain: EAGVAQSPRYKIIEKRQSVAFWCNPISGHATLYWYQQILGQGPKLLIQFQNNGVVDDSQLPKDRFSAERLKGVDSTLKIQPAKLEDSAVYLCTSSPTATGMSYEQYFGPGTRLTVT.

In this sample, this clonotype turned up a few times. A much larger clone lies a single base off, so this may be a read error. V and J are TRBV15 and TRBJ1-5; possibly TRBD1 for D (6 bases). The CDR3 has 14 residues. With 3 bases removed from V and 6 bases from J, the gap between germline ends came to 12 bases. Germline V gene sequence: CDR1 LNHNV, CDR2 YYDKDF (reference sequence). CDR3 sequence: CATSRGAGTQPQHF. Written as DNA, the CDR3 is TGTGCCACCAGCAGGGGGGCCGGGACTCAGCCCCAGCATTTT.

This clonotype was picked up many times. The J gene is TRBJ1-5, the V gene TRBV9, with 12 bases identical to TRBD1. CDR1 and CDR2 from the germline V gene are SGDLS and YYNGEE. The CDR3 is 16 amino acids. V lost 3 bases to trimming and J lost 7 bases; unmatched junction nucleotides: 8. The CDR3 protein is CASSAGGQGAGQPQHF. The CDR3 nucleotides are TGTGCCAGCAGCGCGGGGGGACAGGGGGCTGGACAGCCCCAGCATTTT.

For this clonotype: One base away lies a much larger clone, so this may be a sequencing read error. The gene calls are TRBV4-1 and TRBJ1-1, with 7 bases that match TRBD1. Germline values: CDR1 MGHRA, CDR2 YSYEKL. With V trimmed by 4 bases and J by 3 bases, 8 bases remained unmatched. This CDR3 has 15 amino acids. The CDR3 DNA is TGCGCCAGCAGCCGGATACAGGGGCAGGACACTGAAGCTTTCTTT. This encodes CASSRIQGQDTEAFF.

At least ten counts were recorded for this clonotype. The V and J genes are TRBV12-5 and TRBJ2-7; 10 bases are shared with TRBD1. This CDR3 has 14 amino acids. Trimming cost V 3 bases and J 6 bases; bases outside gene matches: 5. Germline CDR1 LGHNT, CDR2 FRNRAP. The CDR3: CASGFRDRGGEQYF. DNA for the CDR3: TGTGCTAGTGGTTTTAGGGACAGGGGTGGCGAGCAGTACTTC.

This clonotype was picked up a small number of times. The V call is TRBV5-1, the J call TRBJ2-5; 7 bases agree with TRBD1. CDR3 length equals 14 residues. Germline V gene data show CDR1 as SGHRS and CDR2 as YFSETQ. Trimming at V came to 4 bases and at J to 3 bases, leaving 6 bases not matched to a gene. The CDR3 loop reads CASSRFQGEETQYF. CDR3 coding DNA: TGCGCCAGCAGCCGATTTCAGGGGGAAGAGACCCAGTACTTC.

This clonotype has a count of ten or more. V usage is TRBV12-3 or TRBV12-4 and J usage is TRBJ2-4, with TRBD1 matching over 8 bases. The V segment lost 2 bases and the J segment 8 bases; nucleotides outside the gene matches: 2. The CDR3 totals 13 residues. The chain's CDR3 is CASSLQGAYIQYF. DNA of the CDR3: TGTGCCAGCAGTTTACAGGGGGCTTACATTCAGTACTTC.

This clonotype showed up many times. The DNA is omitted, as the CDR3 cannot be located on it reliably, and the CDR3 follows TCRdb's listing. The chain has TRBV27 and TRBJ1-2; the table's D call of TRBD1 was not tested on the DNA. CDR1 is MNHEY, CDR2 SMNVEV, per germline (reference sequence). Both ends counted, the CDR3 spans 14 residues. This CDR3 reads CASSSSGPRAGYTF.

This clonotype showed up many times. DNA of the CDR3: TGTGCCACCAGTGATTTTGGGCAGGGCAATCAGCCCCAGCATTTT. Its translation is CATSDFGQGNQPQHF. The chain employs TRBV24-1 and TRBJ1-5; no clear D. Germline loops: CDR1 KGHDR, CDR2 SFDVKD. CDR3 size: 15 residues. V lost 1 base and J 2 bases, leaving 8 bases between the germline ends.

This clonotype has more than one count but fewer than ten. The chain recombines TRBV11-1 with TRBJ1-1; D possibly corresponds to TRBD1 (6 bases). V shed 5 bases and J shed 4 bases, with 11 bases lying between them. Germline loops: CDR1 SGHAT, CDR2 FQDESV (reference sequence). The CDR3 totals 13 residues. As DNA, the CDR3 is TGTGCCAGCAGCCGAGACAGGCCCACTGAAGCTTTCTTT. This translates into CASSRDRPTEAFF.

There are many counts of this clonotype. V and J are TRBV12-3 or TRBV12-4 and TRBJ1-3; 9 bases are a match to TRBD1. This CDR3 comprises 17 residues. Germline trimming cut 6 bases from V and 0 bases from J; bases unmatched to any gene: 9. CDR3 amino acids: CASRTSGTGYSGNTIYF. CDR3 DNA sequence: TGTGCCAGCAGGACATCCGGGACAGGGTACTCTGGAAACACCATATATTTT.

This clonotype appeared a few times. This may be a read error: a much more frequent sequence differs by one nucleotide. Because the CDR3 is missing its conserved closing phenylalanine or tryptophan, this is likely a read error. The CDR3 reads CASSARGFDSNQPQHV. DNA of the CDR3: TGTGCCAGTAGTGCAAGAGGATTTGACAGCAATCAGCCCCAGCATGTT. V gene TRBV19 combines with J gene TRBJ1-5; no definite D call. The V end lost 5 bases, the J end lost 1 base, and 15 bases lay between the germline ends. CDR3 length: 16 residues. Germline CDR1 and CDR2: LNHDA and SQIVND (reference sequence).

This clonotype was recorded many times. This chain uses TRBV6-5 with TRBJ1-2, with D perhaps matching TRBD1 (6 bases). Deletions cut 6 bases from V and 4 bases from J, with 12 bases between. The CDR3 contains 13 residues. Germline V lookup: CDR1 MNHEY, CDR2 SVGAGI. The CDR3 nucleotides read TGTGCCAGCAGACCACCGGACAGCTATGGCTACACCTTC. The encoded protein is CASRPPDSYGYTF.

The rearrangement uses TRBV10-3 and TRBJ2-2; TRBD1 matches at 7 bases. CDR1 and CDR2 (germline): ENHRY, SYGVKD. The V segment lost 6 bases and the J segment 3 bases; nucleotides outside the gene matches: 4. The CDR3 covers 14 residues. For the CDR3, the DNA is TGTGCCATCAGCCTTACAGGGGACACCGGGGAGCTGTTTTTT. This sequence encodes CAISLTGDTGELFF.

The chain joins TRBV6-1 to TRBJ2-7; 8 nucleotides match TRBD1. Germline V gene sequence: CDR1 MNHNS, CDR2 SASEGT. Losses at the gene ends were 6 bases for V and 5 bases for J; bases not matched to a gene: 9. The CDR3 extends over 14 amino acids. In DNA, the CDR3 is TGTGCCAGCAGAAAGACAGGGGCGGGCCACGAGCAGTACTTC. Translating it yields CASRKTGAGHEQYF.

This clonotype has at least ten counts. CDR3 residues: CASSYFKTGGNTEAFF. The CDR3 coding sequence is TGTGCCAGCAGTTACTTCAAAACAGGGGGGAACACTGAAGCTTTCTTT. This rearrangement joins TRBV6-5 to TRBJ1-1; TRBD1 agrees at 8 bases. Germline CDR1 reads MNHEY; CDR2 reads SVGAGI. V was pared by 1 base and J by 1 base, with 5 bases of the junction left unmatched. This CDR3 is 16 amino acids long.

This clonotype has just a few counts. J is TRBJ1-5 and V is TRBV12-3 or TRBV12-4; 7 nucleotides align to TRBD1. The CDR3 spans 17 residues. The J segment lost 5 bases and the V segment lost 9 bases, leaving 19 bases of the junction unmatched. The CDR3 region has the DNA TGTGCCAGTCGGAAAGGGGGCAGGGGCGCGAGGGATCAGCCCCAGCATTTT. Its protein is CASRKGGRGARDQPQHF.

This clonotype was recorded many times. The rearrangement uses TRBV5-1 and TRBJ1-1, with TRBD1 identical over 8 bases. The germline gives CDR1 SGHRS, CDR2 YFSETQ. The CDR3 loop spans 14 amino acids. Losses at the gene ends were 4 bases for V and 4 bases for J; bases not matched to a gene: 6. The CDR3 nucleotides read TGCGCCAGCAGCAGCCGGGACAGGTCCACTGAAGCTTTCTTT. Amino acids: CASSSRDRSTEAFF.

This clonotype was seen ten or more times. The J gene is TRBJ1-1, the V gene TRBV12-3 or TRBV12-4; D remains ambiguous. This CDR3 has 12 amino acids. Trimming shortened V by 1 base and J by 10 bases, and 10 bases separated the two germline ends. The CDR3 bases are TGTGCCAGCAGTTTAGGACCGGCCGGAGCTTTCTTT. It specifies CASSLGPAGAFF.

The gene calls are TRBV10-2 and TRBJ1-2; no clear D. CDR3 size: 16 residues. V lost 6 bases, J lost 1 base, and 18 bases lay in between. The germline gives CDR1 WSHSY, CDR2 SAAADI. The chain's CDR3 is CASSHTGGLFNYGYTF. CDR3 bases: TGCGCCAGCAGCCATACGGGAGGCCTTTTTAACTATGGCTACACCTTC.

This clonotype came up many times. This chain links TRBV6-4 with TRBJ1-2; D gene unclear. Trimming left V 8 bases short and J 9 bases short, with 10 bases between. This CDR3 has 10 residues. Germline-derived CDR1 and CDR2 are MRHNA and SNTAGT. DNA of the CDR3: TGTGCCAGCGAGGGCGCCAGCTACACCTTC. Residues: CASEGASYTF.

There are many counts of this clonotype. The chain recombines TRBV28 with TRBJ2-7; D perhaps matches TRBD1 (5 bases). The CDR3 has 11 amino acids. V was pared by 4 bases and J by 10 bases, with 11 bases between. Per germline, CDR1 MDHEN and CDR2 SYDVKM. This CDR3 is CASSSGAQQYF. DNA of the CDR3: TGTGCCAGCAGTTCTGGGGCACAACAGTACTTC. Based on the CDR3 plus reference TRBV28 and TRBJ2-7, the full variable domain is DVKVTQSSRYLVKRTGEKVFLECVQDMDHENMFWYRQDPGLGLRLIYFSYDVKMKEKGDIPEGYSVSREKKERFSLILESASTNQTSMYLCASSSGAQQYFGPGTRLTVT.

This clonotype was observed many times. J is TRBJ2-5 and V is TRBV7-8; 9 bases are a match to TRBD1. CDR3 size: 18 residues. Germline-derived CDR1 and CDR2 are SGHVS and FQNEAQ. The trim removed 4 bases at V and 4 bases at J, leaving 16 bases unmatched. DNA of the CDR3: TGTGCCAGCAGCTCAACCCCACAGGGGGCTACCGGACGAGAGACCCAGTACTTC. Translation: CASSSTPQGATGRETQYF.

This rearrangement joins TRBV29-1 to TRBJ1-2; 8 positions match TRBD1. CDR1 and CDR2 (germline): SQVTM, ANQGSEA. Trimming took 5 bases from V and 8 from J; bases not matched to a gene: 7. The CDR3 consists of 12 residues. The CDR3 bases are TGCAGCGTTAACCAGGGGGCAGTAGGCTACACCTTC. The encoded protein is CSVNQGAVGYTF.

As regards this clonotype: Given a much more abundant clone one base away, this may be a read error. The CDR3 ends on some other residue instead of the conserved phenylalanine or tryptophan, so this is likely a read error. The V and J genes are TRBV2 and TRBJ1-2; D gene uncertain. Trimming shortened V by 8 bases and J by 0 bases, and 10 bases separated the two germline ends. The germline gives CDR1 SNHLY, CDR2 FYNNEI. CDR3 size: 13 residues. Here the CDR3 reads CASQVRANYGYTY. The CDR3 DNA is TGTGCCAGCCAAGTGAGAGCTAACTATGGCTACACCTAC.

This clonotype occurred many times. One end of the junction is discordant with germline, which a read error may explain. The V call is TRBV4-1, the J call TRBJ1-1, with D possibly being TRBD1 (6 bases). The CDR3 sequence is 13 residues long. Per germline, CDR1 MGHRA and CDR2 YSYEKL. Written as DNA, the CDR3 is TGTGCCAGCAGCCAGGGGATGAACACTGAAGCTTTCTTT. Its translation: CASSQGMNTEAFF.

This clonotype came up many times. This chain links TRBV27 with TRBJ2-7; 8 nucleotides agree with TRBD1. Germline CDR1 MNHEY, CDR2 SMNVEV (reference sequence). V lost 6 bases, J lost 5 bases, and 9 bases stayed unmatched. The length of the CDR3 is 14 residues. For the CDR3, the DNA is TGTGCCAGCAGGTCAAGACAGGGGTTCAACGAGCAGTACTTC. It specifies CASRSRQGFNEQYF.

V gene TRBV18 combines with J gene TRBJ2-7; 9 bases line up with TRBD2. Germline CDR1 KGHSH, CDR2 LQKENI. The CDR3 sequence is 15 residues long. V dropped 3 bases and J dropped 3; count of bases not matched to a gene: 6. The DNA for the CDR3 is TGTGCCAGCTCACCGAAGGCGGGGGGGCTCTACGAGCAGTACTTC. This gives the protein CASSPKAGGLYEQYF.

This clonotype was counted many times. V and J are TRBV20-1 and TRBJ2-7; TRBD2 agrees at 7 bases. Per the germline V gene, CDR1 is DFQATT and CDR2 is SNEGSKA (reference sequence). CDR3 length: 13 residues. V lost 3 bases and J lost 3; bases outside the gene matches: 5. This CDR3 is CSARGTNDYEQYF. The CDR3 DNA reads as TGCAGTGCTAGGGGGACTAACGACTACGAGCAGTACTTC.

This clonotype was observed a handful of times. With a much larger clone just one base away, this may be a read error. This sequence joins TRBV12-3 or TRBV12-4 and TRBJ2-7, with TRBD1 matching 7 bases. Trimming at V came to 4 bases and at J to 4 bases, leaving 10 bases not matched to a gene. This CDR3 contains 15 residues. In DNA form, the CDR3 reads TGTGCCAGCAGTTCGATCCGGGACAGTCAATACGAGCAGTACTTC. It encodes CASSSIRDSQYEQYF.

This clonotype was counted a single time. Just one base apart from a much larger clone, this may be a read error. The chain combines TRBV28 with TRBJ1-5; D perhaps matches TRBD1 (6 bases). Germline values: CDR1 MDHEN, CDR2 SYDVKM. This CDR3 is 15 amino acids long. The DNA of the CDR3 is TGTGCCAGCAGTTCCCTAGGGAAGGGGGATACGGCCCAGCGTTTT. Its protein product is CASSSLGKGDTAQRF.